This TCR beta chain was identified in a study of regulatory T cells in long-lasting Graves disease. The authors built TCR beta libraries using iRepertoire HTBI primers and Arm-PCR of CDR3 regions. TCRdb re-called the multiplex PCR reads through MiXCR, storing one row per CDR3 protein. The table includes 400,000 to 650,000 distinct CDR3 sequences, about 16% detected once. There are 15 residues in the CDR3. Germline loops: CDR1 LGHDT, CDR2 YNNKEL (reference sequence). The V end was cut by 1 base, the J end by 0 bases, with 9 bases between. This clonotype was seen many times. Time point of the sample: newly diagnosed GD, antithyroid drugs for less than 3 months. The TCR library was made from RNA that had been extracted from PBMCs in TRIzol. An endocrinology unit in Xi'an, China, supplied the patients. These sequences were also reported in another study, on T cells in Graves' hyperthyroidism and ophthalmopathy. Turning to that study: Diagnosis rested on symptoms, serum thyroxine and TRAb, thyroid ultrasound, and orbital computed tomography.

Sequencing used peripheral blood mononuclear cells (PBMCs), obtained at new diagnosis, from a patient treated with antithyroid drugs. The V and J genes are TRBV3-1 and TRBJ1-1; D gene uncertain. This receptor was identified in a woman between 40 and 65 years old with Graves disease. CDR3 DNA: TGTGCCAGCAGCCAAGGGGCAGCCCTGAACACTGAAGCTTTCTTT. Residues: CASSQGAALNTEAFF.